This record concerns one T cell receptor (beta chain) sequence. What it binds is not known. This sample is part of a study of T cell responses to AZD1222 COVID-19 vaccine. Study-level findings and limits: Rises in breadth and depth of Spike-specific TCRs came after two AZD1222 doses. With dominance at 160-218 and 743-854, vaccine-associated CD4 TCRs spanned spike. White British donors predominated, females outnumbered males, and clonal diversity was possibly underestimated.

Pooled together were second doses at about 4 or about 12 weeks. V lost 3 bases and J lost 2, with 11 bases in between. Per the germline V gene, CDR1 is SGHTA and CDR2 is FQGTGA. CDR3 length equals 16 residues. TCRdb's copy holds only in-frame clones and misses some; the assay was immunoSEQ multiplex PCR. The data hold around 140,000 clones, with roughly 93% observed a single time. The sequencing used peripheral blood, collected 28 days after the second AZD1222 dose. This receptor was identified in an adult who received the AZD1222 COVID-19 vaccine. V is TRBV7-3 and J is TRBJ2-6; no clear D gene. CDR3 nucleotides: TGTGCCAGCAGCTTCGCATCGTTGGCTGGGGCCAACGTCCTGACTTTC. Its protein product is CASSFASLAGANVLTF. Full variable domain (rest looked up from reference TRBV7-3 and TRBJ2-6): GAGVSQTPSNKVTEKGKYVELRCDPISGHTALYWYRQSLGQGPEFLIYFQGTGAADDSGLPNDRFFAVRPEGSVSTLKIQRTERGDSAVYLCASSFASLAGANVLTFGAGSRLTVL.